Listed below are T cell receptor beta chains from one sample, sequenced in a study of blood T cells in healthy people across ages. TCRdb fed the 5' RACE reads into MiXCR, producing one record per CDR3 protein. The table has about 680,000 distinct CDR3 sequences, around 48% seen once; the top ten hold about a third. The sample taken for sequencing was blood. All receptors derive from a woman aged 55 to 70 in good health. CDR3s include the opening cysteine and the closing phenylalanine or tryptophan. A D gene is named only where the DNA matches it firmly. Size is stated for part of the rows, as once, few or many counts, or as a class when the clone is expanded.

d_call	v_call	j_call	clone_size	cdr3_nt	cdr3_aa
TRBD1	TRBV7-9	TRBJ1-1	.	TGTGCCAGCAGCCAACAGGGGGCGATAAACACTGAAGCTTTCTTT	CASSQQGAINTEAFF
.	TRBV14	TRBJ2-1	.	TGTGCCAGCAGCCAGGGATTGGGCGCCTTTTACAATGAGCAGTTCTTC	CASSQGLGAFYNEQFF
TRBD1	TRBV4-2	TRBJ1-4	.	TGTGCCAGCAGGCGGGACAGGGGTGAAAAACTGTTTTTT	CASRRDRGEKLFF
TRBD1	TRBV7-2	TRBJ1-1	once	TGTGCCAGCAGCTTAAAGGGGCAGGGGGCCGGTGAAGCTTTCTTT	CASSLKGQGAGEAFF
.	TRBV4-2	TRBJ1-1	.	TGTGCCAGCAGCCGAGGCAATGAAGCTTTCTTT	CASSRGNEAFF
.	TRBV12-3/TRBV12-4	TRBJ1-4	.	TGTGCCAGCAGTTTTGCTGAAAAACTGTTTTTT	CASSFAEKLFF
TRBD2	TRBV18	TRBJ2-1	.	TGTGCCAGCTCCTTCACTAGCGGGAGCATCGATGAGCAGTTCTTC	CASSFTSGSIDEQFF
TRBD2	TRBV29-1	TRBJ2-4	few	TGCAGCGGATTAGCGGGAACGTCCAAAAACATTCAGTACTTC	CSGLAGTSKNIQYF
TRBD1	TRBV7-2	TRBJ2-1	few	TGTGCCAGCAGCTCGACAGGGGGGTATGAGCAGTTCTTC	CASSSTGGYEQFF
.	TRBV7-9	TRBJ2-3	.	TGTGCCAGCAGCGTGAGCCCAACAGATACGCAGTATTTT	CASSVSPTDTQYF
TRBD2	TRBV7-3	TRBJ2-7	.	TGTGCCAGCAGCCCATCAGGACTAGCGGTTTACGAGCAGTACTTC	CASSPSGLAVYEQYF
TRBD2	TRBV29-1	TRBJ2-1	few	TGCAGCGTTGACAGGACTAGCGGGAGGGGATACAATGAGCAGTTCTTC	CSVDRTSGRGYNEQFF
.	TRBV14	TRBJ2-7	.	TGTGCCTGCAGCCAAAGAGCCTACGAGCAGTACTTC	CACSQRAYEQYF
TRBD1	TRBV25-1	TRBJ2-3	.	TGTGCCAGCAGCGACGTAGGGGGCGCCACAGATACGCAGTATTTT	CASSDVGGATDTQYF
.	TRBV9	TRBJ2-6	once	TGTGCCAGCAGCCTTAAGCCGGGCCAAACACACTCTGGGGCCAACGTCCTGACTTTC	CASSLKPGQTHSGANVLTF
TRBD1	TRBV4-2	TRBJ2-7	few	TGTGCCAGCAGCCCCCAGCTGGACAGGCAGGACGAGCAGTACTTC	CASSPQLDRQDEQYF
.	TRBV12-3/TRBV12-4	TRBJ1-5	.	TGTGCCAGCAGTCGTACAGGGATAGCACATCAGCCCCAGCATTTT	CASSRTGIAHQPQHF
TRBD2	TRBV4-3	TRBJ2-3	.	TGCGCCAGCAGCCAGAGGGCTAGCGGGAGAGATACGCAGTATTTT	CASSQRASGRDTQYF
TRBD1	TRBV7-9	TRBJ2-1	few	TGTGCCAGCAGCCGCCCGGGACAGGGGTACAATGAGCAGTTCTTC	CASSRPGQGYNEQFF
.	TRBV12-3/TRBV12-4	TRBJ2-5	few	TGTGCCAGCAGCCGGGACTGGAGACAAGAGACCCAGTACTTC	CASSRDWRQETQYF
.	TRBV7-9	TRBJ1-1	.	TGTGCCAGCAGCTCGCTAAGCCAAGGGTACACGAACACTGAAGCTTTCTTT	CASSSLSQGYTNTEAFF
TRBD1	TRBV6-5	TRBJ2-7	few	TGTGCCAGCCGGCCGGGACAGGGGACCCAGCAGTACTTC	CASRPGQGTQQYF
.	TRBV28	TRBJ1-1	.	TGTGCCAGTCATTCACCCGGGATCACTGAAGCTTTCTTT	CASHSPGITEAFF
.	TRBV20-1	TRBJ2-3	few	TGCAGTGCCGCCCGGGACTTCAGCACAGATACGCAGTATTTT	CSAARDFSTDTQYF
.	TRBV6-6	TRBJ1-4	.	TGTGCCAGCAGTTCCACGACCCAGGGTGAAAAACTGTTTTTT	CASSSTTQGEKLFF
.	TRBV27	TRBJ2-1	few	TGTGCCAGCAGTGTCGTTAGCGGTTCCTACAATGAGCAGTTCTTC	CASSVVSGSYNEQFF
.	TRBV28	TRBJ2-5	.	TGTGCCAGCAGTGCCCGGGACACATTCCGTCAGTACTTC	CASSARDTFRQYF
.	TRBV28	TRBJ2-5	.	TGTGCCAGCAGACCAAATGGGGTAGGAAAAGAGACCCAGTACTTC	CASRPNGVGKETQYF
.	TRBV7-3	TRBJ2-2	.	TGTGCCAGCAGCTGGACGCAACGGACCGGGGAGCTGTTTTTT	CASSWTQRTGELFF
.	TRBV20-1	TRBJ2-7	.	TGCAGTGCTTTGCGGACAGCCTCCTACGAGCAGTACTTC	CSALRTASYEQYF
.	TRBV21-1	TRBJ1-2	.	TGTGCCAGCAGCAACCGGAAAACCCCCGACTACACCTTC	CASSNRKTPDYTF
TRBD1	TRBV6-6	TRBJ2-1	.	TGTGCCAGCAGAGAACAGGGGGATGAGCAGTTCTTC	CASREQGDEQFF
.	TRBV28	TRBJ2-7	.	TGTGCCAGCAGTATGAACAGGGACGAGCAGTACTTC	CASSMNRDEQYF
.	TRBV20-1	TRBJ2-4	few	TGCAGTGCAGCGGGCTTGGCGGGGATAGCCAAAAACATTCAGTACTTC	CSAAGLAGIAKNIQYF
.	TRBV18	TRBJ2-5	.	TGTGCCAGCTCACGATCCAGACCTTCCCTCGAGACCCAGTACTTC	CASSRSRPSLETQYF
.	TRBV4-3	TRBJ1-4	many	TGCGCCAGCAGCCCGTTCGGGACATTCGGCGGAAAACTGTTTTTT	CASSPFGTFGGKLFF
.	TRBV7-9	TRBJ1-1	.	TGTGCCAGCAGCTTATGGGGGGCGGGTTCGAAGGCTGAAGCTTTCTTT	CASSLWGAGSKAEAFF
TRBD2	TRBV7-2	TRBJ2-2	once	TGTGCCAGCAGCCCTTGGACTAGGGCAGGTTCCGGGGAGCTGTTTTTT	CASSPWTRAGSGELFF
.	TRBV5-1	TRBJ1-1	.	TGCGCCAGCAGCTTGTTGGGGGACCCCAGGACTGAAGCTTTCTTT	CASSLLGDPRTEAFF
.	TRBV3-1	TRBJ2-5	.	TGTGCCAGCAGCCAAACGGCTTACCAGCAGTACTTC	CASSQTAYQQYF
TRBD2	TRBV20-1	TRBJ2-1	once	TGCAGTGCTAGAGATGCGGGACTAGCGGGATCCCGAATTAACAATGAGCAGTTCTTC	CSARDAGLAGSRINNEQFF
.	TRBV10-3	TRBJ2-1	few	TGTGCCATCAGCCCCTCCACCCCTGATGAGCAGTTCTTC	CAISPSTPDEQFF
TRBD1	TRBV6-2/TRBV6-3	TRBJ1-5	.	TGTGCCAGCAGTGCCCTCGCTTACAGGGGTGGTCAGCCCCAGCATTTT	CASSALAYRGGQPQHF